This T cell receptor (beta chain) was captured by sequencing in a study of identical twins (dated by TCRdb to about 2016). General notes on the study: The study deep-sequenced TCR alpha and beta repertoires from monozygotic twins, unrelated adults of various ages and cord blood to test whether fetal clonotypes persist. Replicate twin experiments were performed at different times using different library preparation protocols to rule out contamination.

What the study reported, not specific to this receptor: Zero-insertion analyses could be partly confounded by invariant T cells such as MAIT and iNKT, though diverse VJ usage argued against such confounding for most clonotypes. The excess sharing between twins in beta out-of-frame sequences was weaker because fewer shared sequences reduced the signal-to-noise ratio. Because the same donors could not be followed over many years, the conclusions relied on cross-sectional statistical analysis. Fewer insertions were carried by abundant cord blood beta clonotypes, a similar but weaker trend appeared in young adult naive repertoires, and no such trend appeared in memory repertoires. In monozygotic twins, recombination models systematically underestimated out-of-frame TCR alpha sharing, but the models matched the sharing seen between unrelated individuals. Compared with coincidental sharing between unrelated individuals, out-of-frame TCR alpha sequences shared between twins had an excess of sequences with low generation probability.

Library preparation was by 5' RACE. TCRdb lists the instrument as Illumina HiSeq 2000. Template switching added a universal primer binding site, and the final cDNA carried a unique molecular identifier that allowed TCR cDNA molecules to be counted accurately. First-strand cDNA for TCR alpha and beta chains was synthesized from specific primers in the conserved constant-segment region. To control for contamination, every cDNA library carried two barcodes: a SMART-Mk sample barcode plus Illumina barcodes. TruSeq adapter sequences, together with Illumina sample barcodes, were added in two successive PCR steps. Sequencing of the TCR alpha and beta cDNA libraries was done on the Illumina HiSeq platform using custom primers. The original methods were these. Unique molecular identifiers were extracted from raw reads with MiGEC, and CDR3 positions were determined with MiXCR. Recombination models were inferred per individual with the repgenHMM and IGoR tools using an EM algorithm. Shared clonotypes were analyzed with the tcR package in R, and sharing was normalized by the product of cloneset sizes. To study raw recombination without the effects of thymic and clonal selection, out-of-frame nonproductive sequences were analyzed. TCRdb reprocessed the public reads (quality trimming at Q25 with fastp, clone calling with MiXCR) and kept in-frame beta chains. Each entry is one CDR3 protein sequence, shown with its most common DNA and genes. These V and J calls rely on TCRdb rather than the paper's analysis. This sample gives 200,000 to 250,000 distinct CDR3 sequences in total; 5.5% to 7.5% of them show up just once. Roughly 15% of the sample rests with the top ten.

The germline V gene encodes CDR1 MNHEY and CDR2 SMNVEV (reference sequence). Taken from cysteine to phenylalanine, the CDR3 has 15 residues. The CDR3 DNA has 45 bases and is translated from base 1. The germline V and J ends show losses of 4 bases and 5 bases respectively, and no gene match explains 10 bases of the junction. This clonotype was counted at least ten times. This clone's antigen is unknown. Base qualities are not recorded, but no much larger clone differs from it by a single base. Every donor was a healthy Caucasian. Three pairs of female monozygotic twins, all aged roughly 18 to 30 years, were included in the twin cohort. Positive isolation kits from Invitrogen were used to isolate CD4+ and CD8+ T cell populations. These same records also appear under a second study, on T cells expressing NK-cell markers. The second study, in turn, reports: In sorted CD3+CD56+NKG2C+, CD3+CD56+NKG2C- and CD3+CD56-NKG2C+ T-cell subsets from several donors, TCR beta-chain repertoires were profiled. Among the eight sequenced donors, only one was HCMV-seronegative, while the other seven were HCMV-seropositive. In several experiments an anti-gammadeltaTCR antibody was added to restrict sorting to alphabetaTCR-expressing T cells. For about 6 donors, the dominant CD3+CD56+NKG2C+ clonotypes were among the top 10 CD8+ clonotypes and accounted for about 1.0-7.0% of CD8+ T cells. Those dominant clonotypes were again the most abundant among CD3+CD56-NKG2C+ cells in four donors, at about 25-65%. Whether the expanded NKG2C-expressing T cell clones were specific for HCMV antigens was left unclear. All eight donors whose samples were sequenced were randomly selected healthy volunteers, three of them men and five women. A commercial ELISA kit detecting HCMV-specific IgG in serum was used to determine HCMV serostatus. MIGEC was used to demultiplex reads and group the reads by UMI, and MiTCR was used to assemble and quantify clonotypes. To exclude erroneous sequences, any TCR cDNA sequence not supported by at least two reads was discarded. The tcR package was used for downstream repertoire analysis, with clonotypes matched between fractions based on CDR3 nucleotide sequence plus V segment. VDJmatch was used to annotate antigen specificity against VDJdb, with one amino acid substitution allowed in CDR3.

The sequence was obtained from a young woman in good health. Rearrangement joined TRBV27 to TRBJ2-7; 8 of the junction bases match TRBD1. The sample consisted of CD8+ T cells sorted from blood. The encoded CDR3 is CASSYRQGASDEQYF. The base sequence is TGTGCCAGCAGTTATCGGCAGGGGGCTTCCGACGAGCAGTACTTC.